This T cell receptor (beta chain) was profiled in a study of cytomegalovirus exposure and HLA in healthy donors. Study-wide results and caveats: With later analysis, a missense DCLRE1C variant became linked to TCR beta V- and J-gene trimming. According to a later analysis, most TCR beta chains associated with CMV appeared HLA-restricted.

The CDR3 runs to 14 residues. CDR1 is LNHDA, CDR2 SQIVND, per germline (reference sequence). Trimming removed 5 bases at V and 7 bases at J, with 15 bases between. Nominal health characterized the donors when sampled, though unrecorded immune exposures were likely. About this clone itself: Its cognate antigen is unknown.

PCR was performed using 60 Vbeta and 13 Jbeta primers. Authors' analysis steps: A later analysis counted 65 million to 90 million unique TCR beta chains, some 10 million shared. Repertoires were generated with immunoSEQ multiplex PCR, while TCRdb's copy carries only in-frame clones and drops some. Clone size and the V and J calls come from that table; the DNA yielded D and trimming. The repertoire holds 150,000 to 200,000 clones, around 73% seen once, with approximately 2.5% in the top ten. The genes are TRBV19 and TRBJ2-1; possibly TRBD1 for D (5 bases). This clonotype was obtained from a man aged 55 to 70 in good health and CMV-seronegative. The material sequenced was PBMCs. As DNA, the CDR3 is TGTGCCAGTAGTCAGCAGGGTCTAGGTAATGAGCAGTTCTTC. Translation gives CASSQQGLGNEQFF.